The T cell receptor (beta chain) under discussion was sequenced for a study of OX40 agonist ivuxolimab in advanced cancers. Study-wide context: The costimulatory receptor OX40 (CD134) was targeted by ivuxolimab, a fully human IgG2 agonistic monoclonal antibody. Intravenous ivuxolimab was administered to patients every 2 weeks at six dose levels: 0.01, 0.1, 0.3, 1.5, 3 and 10 mg/kg. Of the approximately 54 patients in dose escalation, about 20 had hepatocellular carcinoma, some 15 had melanoma, 9 had renal cell carcinoma and 9 had head and neck cancer. A male proportion of nearly 85% and a mean age of 60 years, ranging from roughly 20 to 80, were recorded for the dose-escalation cohort. Patients were allowed to have had prior anti-PD-1, anti-PD-L1 or anti-CTLA-4 therapy, and roughly 40% of the dose-escalation patients had been treated with checkpoint inhibitors. Partial responses occurred in three dose-escalation patients, of whom one had hepatocellular carcinoma and two had cutaneous melanoma. Peripheral TCRbeta sequencing aimed to test whether ivuxolimab altered TCR sequence diversity and caused clonal T-cell expansion. The monotherapy dose-escalation portion (N of about 47 patients) of the phase I ivuxolimab trial is reported in the paper.

A note on this clone: No cognate antigen has been identified for it. Per-base qualities were not stored, and no clone one base away is much larger.

The germline V gene encodes CDR1 LNHNV and CDR2 YYDKDF (reference sequence). V is shortened by 4 bases, J by 2 bases, and the region joining them spans 11 bases. The CDR3 goes from the cysteine to the phenylalanine over 14 residues. Only the CDR3 DNA is retained, 42 bases long and in frame from the first base. Here is what the overall study found, with its caveats: In partial responders in the 0.1-3.0 mg/kg groups, normalized peripheral clonal expansion was found to be among the lowest, especially among CD8+ T cells. Which antigens the clonally expanded peripheral T cells were specific for was not determined. At doses of 0.1 to 3.0 mg/kg, clonal expansion of both CD4+ and CD8+ blood T cells was observed from baseline to week 6. Low levels of normalized T-cell clonal expansion were also seen in some nonresponding patients. On average, CD8+ T cells showed more expanded clones than CD4+ T cells after ivuxolimab.

For sequencing of the TCRbeta CDR3 region, genomic DNA was extracted from the sorted cells. The immunoSEQ Assay was used to sequence the TCRbeta CDR3 regions. This immuneACCESS table, as held by TCRdb, lists in-frame sequences with V and J called but not all clones. Of the missing ones, under half trace to an unresolved V gene in checked studies; the others have no known cause. Here the sample has more than 45,000 clones; around 80% occur a single time. Clones ranked in the top ten supply about 7.3% of the sample. Patients with autoimmune disease history or receiving systemic immunosuppression were excluded from the trial. In every dose cohort, peripheral blood was drawn for TCR sequencing at baseline, cycle 4 day 1, and cycle 7 day 1. The samples were drawn from a first-in-human, open-label, multicenter phase I dose-escalation trial of ivuxolimab. Adults with locally advanced or metastatic melanoma, renal cell carcinoma, hepatocellular carcinoma or head and neck squamous cell carcinoma were enrolled in the trial. Before TCR sequencing, CD4+ T cells and CD8+ T cells were sorted from peripheral blood as separate populations.

This clonotype was obtained from an adult with an advanced solid tumor such as melanoma, head and neck, liver or kidney cancer. The chain employs TRBV15 and TRBJ1-1, with TRBD1 perhaps the D gene, on 5 matching bases. The sample in question was CD4+ or CD8+ T cells sorted from blood, obtained in a trial of the OX40 agonist ivuxolimab. CDR3 loop: CATSIGVANTEAFF. At the DNA level, the sequence is TGTGCCACCAGCATAGGGGTGGCAAACACTGAAGCTTTCTTT.